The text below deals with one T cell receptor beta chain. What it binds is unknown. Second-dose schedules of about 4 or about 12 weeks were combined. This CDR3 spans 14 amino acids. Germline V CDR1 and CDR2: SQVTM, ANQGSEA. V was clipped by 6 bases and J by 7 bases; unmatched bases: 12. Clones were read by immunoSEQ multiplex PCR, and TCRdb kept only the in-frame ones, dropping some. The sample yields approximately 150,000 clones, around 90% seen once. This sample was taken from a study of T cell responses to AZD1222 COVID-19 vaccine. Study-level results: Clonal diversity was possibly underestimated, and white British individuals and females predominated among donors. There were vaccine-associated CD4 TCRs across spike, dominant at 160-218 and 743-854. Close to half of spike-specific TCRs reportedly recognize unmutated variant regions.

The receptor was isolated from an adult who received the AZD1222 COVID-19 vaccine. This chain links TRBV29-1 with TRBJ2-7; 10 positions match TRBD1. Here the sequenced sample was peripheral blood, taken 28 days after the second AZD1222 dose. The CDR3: CSVHQTDRGIEQYF. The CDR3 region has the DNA TGCAGCGTACACCAAACGGACAGGGGGATAGAGCAGTACTTC.